This is a list of T cell receptor beta chains from one sample in a study of blood T cell repertoires in COVID-19. Some clones are missing from TCRdb's copy, which holds only in-frame ones; the method was immunoSEQ multiplex PCR. Of roughly 95,000 clones detected, approximately 90% appear once; the ten largest clones hold roughly 3.9%. The sequenced sample was peripheral blood. Receptors originate from a woman aged 45-60 years in a cohort sampled during active COVID-19. Both conserved end residues are part of each CDR3. The order of the fields is clone size, D gene, V gene, J gene, CDR3 protein, CDR3 DNA. The D gene is left open where the match is weak. Rows may omit the clone size; those that give it use once, few, many or a size class.

abundance: NA
d_gene: TRBD2
v_gene: TRBV5-6
j_gene: TRBJ2-7
CDR3aa: CASSLVAGGPYEQYF
CDR3nt: TGTGCCAGCAGTCTGGTAGCGGGAGGGCCTTACGAGCAGTACTTC

abundance: NA
d_gene: TRBD1
v_gene: TRBV15
j_gene: TRBJ2-2
CDR3aa: CATSRGRQGNTGELFF
CDR3nt: TGTGCCACCAGCAGAGGCCGACAGGGGAACACCGGGGAGCTGTTTTTT

abundance: NA
d_gene: NA
v_gene: TRBV14
j_gene: TRBJ2-5
CDR3aa: CASSQALLQETQYF
CDR3nt: TGTGCCAGCAGCCAAGCCCTCCTCCAAGAGACCCAGTACTTC

abundance: NA
d_gene: NA
v_gene: TRBV27
j_gene: TRBJ2-1
CDR3aa: CASSSAGAGLNEQFF
CDR3nt: TGTGCCAGCAGTTCGGCAGGGGCAGGACTCAATGAGCAGTTCTTC

abundance: NA
d_gene: TRBD2
v_gene: TRBV11-2
j_gene: TRBJ2-1
CDR3aa: CASSHMGGFNEQFF
CDR3nt: TGTGCCAGCAGCCACATGGGGGGGTTCAATGAGCAGTTCTTC

abundance: NA
d_gene: NA
v_gene: TRBV4-1
j_gene: TRBJ2-7
CDR3aa: CASSQESRIQEQYF
CDR3nt: TGCGCCAGCAGCCAAGAGTCACGGATACAGGAGCAGTACTTC

abundance: NA
d_gene: TRBD1
v_gene: TRBV5-1
j_gene: TRBJ2-7
CDR3aa: CASSLVPDRGYEQYF
CDR3nt: TGCGCCAGCAGCTTGGTCCCCGACAGGGGCTACGAGCAGTACTTC

abundance: NA
d_gene: TRBD1
v_gene: TRBV24-1
j_gene: TRBJ2-2
CDR3aa: CATSDYRGPTGELFF
CDR3nt: TGTGCCACCAGTGATTACAGGGGGCCCACCGGGGAGCTGTTTTTT

abundance: NA
d_gene: TRBD1
v_gene: TRBV5-1
j_gene: TRBJ1-3
CDR3aa: CASSLASGQGPGNTIYF
CDR3nt: TGCGCCAGCAGCTTGGCCTCGGGACAGGGCCCTGGAAACACCATATATTTT

abundance: NA
d_gene: TRBD1
v_gene: TRBV7-2
j_gene: TRBJ2-5
CDR3aa: CASSLFPGQGSLSQETQYF
CDR3nt: TGTGCCAGCAGCTTGTTTCCGGGACAGGGGTCCCTGAGCCAAGAGACCCAGTACTTC

abundance: NA
d_gene: NA
v_gene: TRBV19
j_gene: TRBJ1-6
CDR3aa: CASWIGQSNSPLHF
CDR3nt: TGTGCCAGCTGGATCGGACAGTCGAATTCACCCCTCCACTTT

abundance: once
d_gene: NA
v_gene: TRBV6-6
j_gene: TRBJ1-3
CDR3aa: CASRAGFSGNTIYF
CDR3nt: TGTGCCAGCAGAGCCGGGTTCTCTGGAAACACCATATATTTT

abundance: NA
d_gene: TRBD1
v_gene: TRBV5-1
j_gene: TRBJ2-1
CDR3aa: CASSLEVGQGYNEQFF
CDR3nt: TGCGCCAGCAGCTTGGAAGTGGGACAGGGGTACAATGAGCAGTTCTTC

abundance: NA
d_gene: TRBD2
v_gene: TRBV11-2
j_gene: TRBJ2-3
CDR3aa: CASSLSSGQGTDTQYF
CDR3nt: TGTGCCAGCAGCTTGTCTAGCGGACAAGGCACAGATACGCAGTATTTT

abundance: NA
d_gene: TRBD2
v_gene: TRBV28
j_gene: TRBJ2-7
CDR3aa: CASSLGGRGSYEQYF
CDR3nt: TGTGCCAGCAGCCTTGGGGGGAGGGGTTCCTACGAGCAGTACTTC

abundance: NA
d_gene: NA
v_gene: TRBV28
j_gene: TRBJ1-2
CDR3aa: CASTPAERANEIF
CDR3nt: TGTGCCAGCACCCCGGCGGAGCGTGCAAATGAGATCTTC

abundance: NA
d_gene: NA
v_gene: TRBV19
j_gene: TRBJ2-6
CDR3aa: CASKQGPIHSGANVLTF
CDR3nt: TGTGCCAGTAAACAGGGCCCTATCCACTCTGGGGCCAACGTCCTGACTTTC

abundance: NA
d_gene: NA
v_gene: TRBV5-6
j_gene: TRBJ2-5
CDR3aa: CASSLPTGTQYF
CDR3nt: TGTGCCAGCAGCTTGCCAACGGGGACCCAGTACTTC

abundance: once
d_gene: TRBD1
v_gene: TRBV24-1
j_gene: TRBJ1-2
CDR3aa: CATSVPGTGDYTF
CDR3nt: TGTGCCACCAGTGTTCCCGGGACAGGGGACTACACCTTC

abundance: NA
d_gene: TRBD2
v_gene: TRBV5-1
j_gene: TRBJ2-1
CDR3aa: CASSQVGGGRSPEQFF
CDR3nt: TGCGCCAGCAGCCAGGTAGGCGGGGGGAGATCCCCTGAGCAGTTCTTC

abundance: NA
d_gene: NA
v_gene: TRBV18
j_gene: TRBJ1-2
CDR3aa: CASSPQRVANYGYTF
CDR3nt: TGTGCCAGCTCACCACAGAGGGTGGCAAACTATGGCTACACCTTC

abundance: few
d_gene: NA
v_gene: TRBV25-1
j_gene: TRBJ1-5
CDR3aa: CASCFQSGNSNQPQHF
CDR3nt: TGTGCCAGCTGTTTCCAGTCGGGTAACAGCAATCAGCCCCAGCATTTT

abundance: NA
d_gene: TRBD1
v_gene: TRBV28
j_gene: TRBJ2-7
CDR3aa: CASSPYSPRTGVYEQYF
CDR3nt: TGTGCCAGCAGTCCATACTCCCCCCGGACAGGGGTCTACGAGCAGTACTTC

abundance: NA
d_gene: NA
v_gene: TRBV6-5
j_gene: TRBJ1-6
CDR3aa: CASSYSEGSPLHF
CDR3nt: TGTGCCAGCAGTTACTCGGAGGGATCACCCCTCCACTTT

abundance: NA
d_gene: TRBD2
v_gene: TRBV19
j_gene: TRBJ2-1
CDR3aa: CASSILSGPGNEQFF
CDR3nt: TGTGCCAGTAGTATACTTAGCGGGCCAGGCAATGAGCAGTTCTTC

abundance: NA
d_gene: TRBD1
v_gene: TRBV6-1
j_gene: TRBJ1-2
CDR3aa: CASSEHGDRGYGYTF
CDR3nt: TGTGCCAGCAGTGAACACGGGGACAGGGGCTATGGCTACACCTTC

abundance: NA
d_gene: TRBD2
v_gene: TRBV3-1/TRBV3-2
j_gene: TRBJ2-1
CDR3aa: CASSHSGEYNEQFF
CDR3nt: TGTGCCAGCAGCCACAGCGGGGAGTACAATGAGCAGTTCTTC

abundance: NA
d_gene: NA
v_gene: TRBV19
j_gene: TRBJ2-6
CDR3aa: CASKQGTGANVLTF
CDR3nt: TGTGCCAGTAAGCAGGGGACAGGGGCCAACGTCCTGACTTTC

abundance: few
d_gene: TRBD2
v_gene: TRBV2
j_gene: TRBJ2-2
CDR3aa: CASRGREMAGELFF
CDR3nt: TGTGCCAGCAGGGGGCGGGAGATGGCCGGGGAGCTGTTTTTT

abundance: NA
d_gene: NA
v_gene: TRBV6-5
j_gene: TRBJ2-1
CDR3aa: CASRAERLGNEQFF
CDR3nt: TGTGCCAGTAGAGCTGAAAGACTCGGGAATGAGCAGTTCTTC

abundance: NA
d_gene: NA
v_gene: TRBV7-9
j_gene: TRBJ1-6
CDR3aa: CASSFQGPPDSPLHF
CDR3nt: TGTGCCAGCAGCTTTCAGGGCCCCCCAGATTCACCCCTCCACTTT